The 15 T cell receptor beta chains below were found in one sample sequenced in a study of identical twins. TCRdb processed the 5' RACE reads anew with MiXCR; each CDR3 protein has one entry. In the table there are about 700,000 distinct CDR3 sequences, approximately 6.1% of which are singletons. Sequencing used naive T cells sorted from blood. The origin of the receptors is a man aged 18 to 30 in good health.

The rearrangement uses TRBV5-1 and TRBJ2-1; D ambiguous. V was shortened by 0 bases and J by 4 bases, with 11 bases between the two germline ends. The germline gives CDR1 SGHRS, CDR2 YFSETQ. This CDR3 has 15 residues. CDR3 DNA: TGCGCCAGCAGCTTGGCTGGTTTGGTGTACAATGAGCAGTTCTTC. Translated, it gives CASSLAGLVYNEQFF.

At least ten counts were recorded for this clonotype. This chain connects TRBV29-1 to TRBJ2-7; 10 bases are shared with TRBD2. From germline, CDR1 is SQVTM and CDR2 ANQGSEA. The length of the CDR3 is 12 residues. The CDR3 sequence: CGASGSNYEQYF. The CDR3 DNA is TGCGGGGCTAGCGGGAGCAATTACGAGCAGTACTTC.

This clonotype was recorded many times. CDR3 amino acids: CAIRPSGASTDTQYF. The DNA of the CDR3 is TGTGCCATCAGGCCAAGCGGGGCGAGCACAGATACGCAGTATTTT. The rearrangement links TRBV10-3 to TRBJ2-3, with 7 bases that match TRBD2. The CDR3 has 15 residues. Germline assignment: CDR1 ENHRY and CDR2 SYGVKD. J was trimmed by 0 bases and V by 6 bases; bases with no gene match: 6.

This clonotype has only a few counts. V usage is TRBV2 and J usage is TRBJ2-1; possibly TRBD1 for D (5 bases). Germline V lookup: CDR1 SNHLY, CDR2 FYNNEI. The V and J ends lost 7 bases and 4 bases respectively, with 11 bases between them. This CDR3 is 13 amino acids long. CDR3 in amino acids: CASKGQTYNEQFF. The CDR3 region has the DNA TGTGCCAGCAAAGGACAAACTTACAATGAGCAGTTCTTC.

In its sample, this clonotype was seen many times. The chain employs TRBV9 and TRBJ1-6; D call uncertain. Deletions cut 0 bases from V and 7 bases from J, with 8 bases between. CDR1 and CDR2 (germline): SGDLS, YYNGEE. The CDR3 runs 14 residues. This CDR3 reads CASSVAGGNSPLHF. The DNA for the CDR3 is TGTGCCAGCAGCGTAGCTGGAGGGAATTCACCCCTCCACTTT.

The chain joins TRBV7-2 to TRBJ2-7, with TRBD1 matching 10 bases. The ends lost 4 bases at V and 3 bases at J; junction bases unmatched: 6. There are 15 residues in the CDR3. Looked up from germline, CDR1 is SGHTA and CDR2 is FQGNSA. The DNA of the CDR3 is TGTGCCAGCAGCTCCGTCGGGACAGGGGTCTACGAGCAGTACTTC. As protein: CASSSVGTGVYEQYF.

This clonotype was detected many times. The chain links TRBV29-1 to TRBJ2-7, with D maybe TRBD1 (5 bases). The V end lost 3 bases, the J end lost 6 bases, and 12 bases lay between the germline ends. The CDR3 length is 12 residues. Germline V CDR1 and CDR2: SQVTM, ANQGSEA. The CDR3 region has the DNA TGCAGCGTTGACAGGGTGAATGGCGAGCAGTACTTC. This sequence encodes CSVDRVNGEQYF.

This clonotype was detected only a few times. The chain uses TRBV5-6 and TRBJ2-1; D not certain. Germline assignment: CDR1 SGHDT and CDR2 YYEEEE. Trimming removed 1 base at V and 4 bases at J, with 15 bases between. The CDR3 length is 16 residues. The CDR3 spells CASSLPSMSRYNEQFF. The CDR3 DNA is TGTGCCAGCAGCTTGCCTAGTATGTCCCGATACAATGAGCAGTTCTTC.

This clonotype was detected ten times or more. The gene calls are TRBV5-1 and TRBJ1-4; the D gene is possibly TRBD1 (6 bases). The CDR3 extends over 15 amino acids. V was pared by 4 bases and J by 7 bases, with 17 bases between. Looked up from germline, CDR1 is SGHRS and CDR2 is YFSETQ. The CDR3 region is CASSIRTAKGEKLFF. As DNA, the CDR3 is TGCGCCAGCAGCATTCGGACAGCGAAGGGTGAAAAACTGTTTTTT. The full variable domain, completed using reference TRBV5-1 and TRBJ1-4, is KAGVTQTPRYLIKTRGQQVTLSCSPISGHRSVSWYQQTPGQGLQFLFEYFSETQRNKGNFPGRFSGRQFSNSRSEMNVSTLELGDSALYLCASSIRTAKGEKLFFGSGTQLSVL.

This clonotype was detected many times. The chain couples TRBV7-2 to TRBJ2-1; either TRBD1 or TRBD2 may fit D (5 bases each). From germline, CDR1 is SGHTA and CDR2 FQGNSA. V dropped 3 bases and J dropped 0 bases, with 15 bases sitting between them. This CDR3 is built from 17 residues. The CDR3 DNA reads as TGTGCCAGCAGCTTGGGGGTTTTCGGTAGCTCCTACAATGAGCAGTTCTTC. It yields the protein CASSLGVFGSSYNEQFF.

This clonotype was seen a handful of times. The chain is built from TRBV12-3 or TRBV12-4 and TRBJ2-2; the match to TRBD2 covers 8 bases. This CDR3 region has 17 residues. J lost 3 bases, V lost 6 bases, and 12 bases had no gene match. Written as DNA, the CDR3 is TGTGCCAGCAGGGGCAGGGTGAGCGGGAGATACACCGGGGAGCTGTTTTTT. This encodes CASRGRVSGRYTGELFF.

The J gene is TRBJ2-3, the V gene TRBV18, with D maybe TRBD1 (6 bases). Germline assignment: CDR1 KGHSH and CDR2 LQKENI. V lost 6 bases to trimming and J lost 4 bases, with 14 bases between them. This CDR3 spans 14 amino acids. CDR3 in DNA: TGTGCCAGCTCTGGGACAACTGGCGCAGATACGCAGTATTTT. Translation gives CASSGTTGADTQYF.

This clonotype was recorded at least ten times. The chain recombines TRBV29-1 with TRBJ2-1; 12 nucleotides agree with TRBD2. The CDR3 runs 13 residues. The germline CDR1 and CDR2 sequences are SQVTM and ANQGSEA. Germline trimming cut 6 bases from V and 13 bases from J; bases unmatched to any gene: 10. The CDR3 coding sequence is TGCAGCGTGGAGTCTAGCGGGGGGGACCGACAGTTCTTC. Translated: CSVESSGGDRQFF.

This clonotype has a handful of counts. The rearrangement links TRBV29-1 to TRBJ2-6; D call uncertain. Germline V lookup: CDR1 SQVTM, CDR2 ANQGSEA. V gave up 4 bases and J gave up 2 bases, with 9 bases separating them. The CDR3 has 14 residues. CDR3 nucleotides: TGCAGCGTTGGGGTAGGGACTGGGGCCAACGTCCTGACTTTC. Protein product: CSVGVGTGANVLTF.

This clonotype was seen a few times. This chain uses TRBV7-9 with TRBJ2-7; weak D call: TRBD1 (6 bases). The CDR3 contains 14 residues. Germline V gene lookup returns CDR1 SEHNR and CDR2 FQNEAQ (reference sequence). The CDR3 loop reads CASSPGHYYYEQYF. CDR3 sequence (DNA): TGTGCAAGTTCACCGGGACATTATTACTACGAGCAGTACTTC.